This TCR beta chain originates from a study of blood T cell repertoires in COVID-19 (dated by TCRdb to about 2020). Study-level background: The collaborator samples originated in the United States, Italy and Spain and spanned the acute and convalescent phases of COVID-19. The dataset comprised deeply sampled blood TCRbeta repertoires from subjects exposed to, actively infected with, or recovered from COVID-19. The repertoires were made available in a free public database intended to serve as a resource for research on the immune response to SARS-CoV-2. Samples came from the ongoing ImmuneRACE study (first 160 participants) plus 1,254 subjects from 6 global collaborators. Where HLA class I and class II types were available, the types were taken from metadata supplied by the sample provider, not from assay-based typing. A de-identified subject ID, COVID-19 status, age in years and sex were almost always included in the sample metadata. The prospective study material was composed of cDNA or gDNA derived from T cells, B-cell-depleted T cells, or PBMCs. Study-wide conclusions, independent of this receptor: The quantity of clinical and demographic metadata differed by source and by participant and was supplied without curation.

The immunoSEQ Assay, a bias-controlled multiplex PCR, was used to amplify TCRbeta CDR3 regions from genomic DNA. As for the authors' bioinformatics: Nucleated cell counts per sample were estimated from amplification of reference gene primers within the assay. To quantify the absolute abundance of each unique TCRbeta CDR3 rearrangement, sequence reads were collapsed and filtered. For each sample, productive Simpson clonality was calculated as the square root of Simpson's diversity index over productive rearrangements. TCRdb retrieved this table from immuneACCESS and kept in-frame rearrangements only. Not all clones are present; in checked studies, unresolved V genes account for under half, and no reason is known for the remainder. From that table come the V and J calls and clone size; the DNA was used to work out D and trimming. For this sample the table gives about 42,000 clones, of which 85% to 90% were detected only once. The ten top clones hold around 8.3% of the sample.

With respect to this clone: No cognate antigen has been identified for it. Base-call qualities are not available, and no considerably larger clone is one nucleotide away.

V is pruned by 4 bases and J by 6 bases, leaving 7 bases of the junction without a gene match. CDR1 SNHLY and CDR2 FYNNEI are derived from the germline V gene. The CDR3 has 15 amino acids, counting the end cysteine and phenylalanine. Only CDR3 DNA remains: 45 bases, in frame from the first base. Each collaborating institution followed its own protocols to collect whole blood in K2EDTA tubes. For TCRbeta analysis, collaborator samples were shipped as frozen whole blood, as isolated PBMCs, or as DNA extracted from either sample type. The receptor was isolated from a man aged 30-40 years with active or convalescent COVID-19. The rearrangement combines TRBV2 with TRBJ2-1, and 9 bases in between align with TRBD2. Specimen: peripheral blood. The nucleotides are TGTGCCAGCAGTGTACTAGCGGGTCTCCCCAATGAGCAGTTCTTC. This yields the protein CASSVLAGLPNEQFF.